A single sample gave rise to the 29 T cell receptor beta chains below, sequenced in a study of cytomegalovirus exposure and HLA in healthy donors. The study ran its PCR with 60 Vbeta and 13 Jbeta primers. Only in-frame clones appear in the TCRdb table, and some are missing; sequencing was by immunoSEQ multiplex PCR. This sample carries under 70,000 clones, with about 9.1% going to the ten biggest clones. Input material: PBMCs. These receptors originate from a man aged 50 to 60 in good health and CMV-seropositive.

The V and J genes are TRBV6-1 and TRBJ2-1; a possible D gene is TRBD2 (6 bases). This CDR3 region has 15 residues. V dropped 2 bases and J dropped 5 bases, with 13 bases sitting between them. Germline V gives CDR1 MNHNS, CDR2 SASEGT. CDR3 loop: CASSEMVGGDNEQFF. CDR3 sequence (DNA): TGTGCCAGCAGTGAAATGGTGGGAGGCGACAATGAGCAGTTCTTC.

This chain links TRBV30 with TRBJ2-3, with D perhaps TRBD1 (6 bases). This CDR3 has 15 residues. The V end lost 4 bases, the J end lost 2 bases, and 16 bases lay between the germline ends. CDR1 is GTSNPN and CDR2 is SVGIG in the germline V gene (reference sequence). The DNA of the CDR3 is TGTGCCTGGACGGCATCAGGGGCCCCCACAGATACGCAGTATTTT. Its translation is CAWTASGAPTDTQYF.

This chain joins TRBV6-1 and TRBJ1-2; maybe TRBD1 (5 bases). Germline V lookup: CDR1 MNHNS, CDR2 SASEGT. This CDR3 has 12 residues. V was cut by 10 bases and J by 8 bases, with 17 bases left in between. The CDR3 loop reads CATSLDTMGYTF. CDR3 coding DNA: TGTGCCACCTCGTTGGACACGATGGGCTACACCTTC.

The chain's CDR3 is CASSRGDQETQYF. CDR3 sequence (DNA): TGTGCCAGTAGTCGGGGAGACCAAGAGACCCAGTACTTC. The J gene is TRBJ2-5, the V gene TRBV19; maybe TRBD2 (5 bases). CDR3 length equals 13 residues. The germline V gene has CDR1 LNHDA and CDR2 SQIVND (reference sequence). V was trimmed by 5 bases and J by 0 bases, leaving 7 bases between them.

The rearrangement joins TRBV6-5 to TRBJ2-7, with 8 bases lining up with TRBD1. The CDR3 runs 15 residues. Germline V gene sequence: CDR1 MNHEY, CDR2 SVGAGI. V shed 0 bases and J 4 bases; nucleotides not matched to a gene: 5. Written as DNA, the CDR3 is TGTGCCAGCAGTTACTCCTGGACAGGGTTATACGAGCAGTACTTC. This encodes CASSYSWTGLYEQYF.

The chain employs TRBV4-1 and TRBJ2-7; TRBD2 aligns across 12 bases. The CDR3 extends over 15 amino acids. Per the germline V gene, CDR1 is MGHRA and CDR2 is YSYEKL. With 4 bases clipped from V and 0 bases from J, the junction kept 1 base outside the gene matches. The CDR3 DNA is TGCGCCAGCAGCCGGACTAGCGGGGCCTCCTACGAGCAGTACTTC. It yields the protein CASSRTSGASYEQYF.

The J gene is TRBJ2-7, the V gene TRBV5-4; 7 bases fit TRBD2. Trimming took 0 bases from V and 1 from J; bases not matched to a gene: 4. Germline V gives CDR1 SGHNT, CDR2 YYREEE (reference sequence). CDR3 size: 15 residues. The CDR3 DNA is TGTGCCAGCAGCTTGGCCGGGGGGTCTTCCTACGAGCAGTACTTC. This translates into CASSLAGGSSYEQYF.

The V and J genes are TRBV7-9 and TRBJ2-5, with TRBD1 matching 11 bases. Trimming cost V 5 bases and J 2 bases; bases outside gene matches: 7. The CDR3 has 16 residues. The V gene's germline CDR1 is SEHNR and CDR2 FQNEAQ (reference sequence). For the CDR3, the DNA is TGTGCCAGCAGCATGCACCGGGACAGGGGGCAAGAGACCCAGTACTTC. Amino acids: CASSMHRDRGQETQYF. Looking up the rest from reference TRBV7-9 and TRBJ2-5 gives the full variable domain: DTGVSQNPRHKITKRGQNVTFRCDPISEHNRLYWYRQTLGQGPEFLTYFQNEAQLEKSRLLSDRFSAERPKGSFSTLEIQRTEQGDSAMYLCASSMHRDRGQETQYFGPGTRLLVL.

The chain links TRBV5-8 to TRBJ2-1; the D gene is possibly TRBD1 (6 bases). Germline loops: CDR1 SGHTS, CDR2 YDEGEE. This CDR3 is built from 11 residues. Trimming cost V 8 bases and J 10 bases, with 13 bases left between them. The CDR3 DNA is TGTGCCAGAAGTCGACAGGCCGAGCAGTTCTTC. This codes for CARSRQAEQFF.

This chain links TRBV7-2 with TRBJ2-7, with 8 positions matching TRBD1. J lost 5 bases, V lost 4 bases, and 10 bases had no gene match. The CDR3 has 15 amino acids. In germline, CDR1 is SGHTA, CDR2 FQGNSA. The CDR3 sequence: CASSSGQGIVHEQYF. The CDR3 region has the DNA TGTGCCAGCAGCTCCGGACAGGGTATCGTCCACGAGCAGTACTTC.

The J gene is TRBJ2-7, the V gene TRBV10-3, with TRBD2 as a possible D gene (7 bases). This CDR3 region has 14 residues. The V gene lost 7 bases and the J gene lost 1 base, with 14 bases spanning the gap. Per germline, CDR1 ENHRY and CDR2 SYGVKD. CDR3 DNA: TGTGCCATCAATGGGAGGGGGAGTTCCTACGAGCAGTACTTC. This codes for CAINGRGSSYEQYF.

The CDR3 reads CASGLLAGLYEQYF. DNA of the CDR3: TGTGCCAGTGGCCTTCTAGCGGGACTCTACGAGCAGTACTTC. V gene TRBV28 combines with J gene TRBJ2-7, with TRBD2 identical over 9 bases. The J segment lost 3 bases and the V segment lost 9 bases, leaving 9 bases of the junction unmatched. Looked up from germline, CDR1 is MDHEN and CDR2 is SYDVKM. This CDR3 has 14 residues.

The V call is TRBV4-2, the J call TRBJ2-5, with D possibly being TRBD2 (7 bases). CDR1 and CDR2 from the germline V gene are LGHNA and YNFKEQ. The CDR3 runs 17 residues. The V and J ends lost 1 base and 5 bases respectively, with 20 bases between them. CDR3 nucleotides: TGTGCCAGCAGCCAAGGTGTAGGAGGGGGGGCCCGGGAGACCCAGTACTTC. Amino acid sequence: CASSQGVGGGARETQYF.

The rearrangement links TRBV28 to TRBJ2-1, with D maybe TRBD1 (6 bases). Looked up from germline, CDR1 is MDHEN and CDR2 is SYDVKM. Trimming took off 6 bases at V and 5 bases at J, with 14 bases between the two ends. The CDR3 extends over 14 amino acids. The CDR3 region is CASSLRDTHNEQFF. CDR3 coding DNA: TGTGCCAGCAGCTTACGGGACACCCACAATGAGCAGTTCTTC.

The V gene is TRBV5-6, the J gene TRBJ1-3, with D uncertain. Trimming removed 4 bases at V and 2 bases at J, with 10 bases between. Germline V gene lookup returns CDR1 SGHDT and CDR2 YYEEEE. The CDR3 runs to 14 residues. The chain's CDR3 is CASSRGSAGNTIYF. DNA of the CDR3: TGTGCCAGCAGCAGAGGGAGCGCTGGAAACACCATATATTTT. Drawing the rest from reference TRBV5-6 and TRBJ1-3, the complete variable domain is DAGVTQSPTHLIKTRGQQVTLRCSPKSGHDTVSWYQQALGQGPQFIFQYYEEEERQRGNFPDRFSGHQFPNYSSELNVNALLLGDSALYLCASSRGSAGNTIYFGEGSWLTVV.

This sequence joins TRBV10-3 and TRBJ1-2; D is undetermined. Germline-derived CDR1 and CDR2 are ENHRY and SYGVKD. The CDR3 is 12 residues long. The germline V and J ends were trimmed by 2 bases and 2 bases, with 3 bases remaining between them. The chain's CDR3 is CAISEQNYGYTF. The CDR3 bases are TGTGCCATCAGTGAGCAGAACTATGGCTACACCTTC.

V is TRBV28 and J is TRBJ2-7; 13 bases are shared with TRBD2. The V and J ends lost 5 bases and 3 bases, in that order; junction bases with no gene match: 13. CDR1 and CDR2 (germline): MDHEN, SYDVKM. This CDR3 is 18 amino acids long. The CDR3 region is CASSTTSGRWVVDYEQYF. For the CDR3, the DNA is TGTGCCAGCAGTACGACTAGCGGGAGGTGGGTGGTTGACTACGAGCAGTACTTC.

This chain connects TRBV5-4 to TRBJ2-1; a weak D match, TRBD1 (6 bases). The CDR3 extends over 16 amino acids. Trimming removed 5 bases from V and 0 bases from J, with 15 bases in between. Germline V CDR1 and CDR2: SGHNT, YYREEE (reference sequence). CDR3 bases: TGTGCCAGCAGTCCCGGACAGTCTAGCTCCTACAATGAGCAGTTCTTC. This translates into CASSPGQSSSYNEQFF. Variable domain in full (rest from reference TRBV5-4 and TRBJ2-1): ETGVTQSPTHLIKTRGQQVTLRCSSQSGHNTVSWYQQALGQGPQFIFQYYREEENGRGNFPPRFSGLQFPNYSSELNVNALELDDSALYLCASSPGQSSSYNEQFFGPGTRLTVL.

V gene TRBV30 combines with J gene TRBJ1-4, with 11 bases lining up with TRBD1. The CDR3 covers 15 residues. J was trimmed by 7 bases and V by 0 bases; bases with no gene match: 4. The germline V gene encodes CDR1 GTSNPN and CDR2 SVGIG (reference sequence). The CDR3 loop is CAWSVVGQGVEKLFF. The CDR3, as DNA: TGTGCCTGGAGTGTAGTGGGACAGGGGGTTGAAAAACTGTTTTTT.

The rearrangement links TRBV7-9 to TRBJ2-1; unclear D gene. With 1 base removed from V and 5 bases from J, the gap between germline ends came to 6 bases. Germline CDR1 is SEHNR and CDR2 is FQNEAQ (reference sequence). The CDR3 covers 13 residues. The CDR3 DNA reads TGTGCCAGCAGCTTAGGACGGGACAATGAGCAGTTCTTC. This gives the protein CASSLGRDNEQFF.

The J gene is TRBJ1-6, the V gene TRBV11-3, with D unresolved. The V gene lost 1 base and the J gene lost 7 bases, with 5 bases spanning the gap. The CDR3 spans 13 residues. Germline V gene sequence: CDR1 SGHNT, CDR2 YENEEA. The CDR3 loop is CASSLVANSPLHF. The CDR3 DNA is TGTGCCAGCAGCTTAGTGGCCAATTCACCCCTCCACTTT.

V is TRBV4-2 and J is TRBJ2-4; TRBD2 might be the D (7 bases). This CDR3 spans 16 amino acids. In germline, CDR1 is LGHNA, CDR2 YNFKEQ. V shed 0 bases and J shed 10 bases, with 19 bases lying between them. DNA for the CDR3: TGTGCCAGCAGCCAAGATGAGGCGGGGGCCCGCCGGATTCAGTACTTC. It encodes CASSQDEAGARRIQYF.

This chain connects TRBV19 to TRBJ2-2, with 9 bases lining up with TRBD2. Trimming at V came to 6 bases and at J to 5 bases, leaving 4 bases not matched to a gene. The CDR3 has 14 residues. CDR1 and CDR2 from the germline V gene are LNHDA and SQIVND (reference sequence). CDR3 sequence reads: CASSKGLATGELFF. The CDR3 DNA is TGTGCCAGTAGCAAGGGACTAGCAACCGGGGAGCTGTTTTTT.

This sequence joins TRBV6-5 and TRBJ2-7; 9 bases map to TRBD1. Germline lookup yields CDR1 MNHEY and CDR2 SVGAGI. Trimming at V came to 2 bases and at J to 6 bases, leaving 2 bases not matched to a gene. The CDR3 runs to 13 residues. The CDR3, as DNA: TGTGCCAGCAGTTACCGGGACAGGGTCGAGCAGTACTTC. It specifies CASSYRDRVEQYF.

This sequence joins TRBV28 and TRBJ2-2; D may be TRBD1 (5 bases). V lost 5 bases and J 15 bases, leaving 25 bases between the germline ends. Germline CDR1 reads MDHEN; CDR2 reads SYDVKM. CDR3 length equals 15 residues. CDR3 nucleotide sequence: TGTGCCAGCAGTGGCGGTGGGGCACAAACGCCCGAGGTGTTTTTT. Amino acids: CASSGGGAQTPEVFF.

CDR3 in DNA: TGTGCCTGGAGTCAGGGACAGGGGGCGGGAGATACGCAGTATTTT. It encodes CAWSQGQGAGDTQYF. The V call is TRBV30, the J call TRBJ2-3, with 12 bases matching TRBD1. With 2 bases clipped from V and 5 bases from J, the junction kept 5 bases outside the gene matches. Germline CDR1 and CDR2: GTSNPN and SVGIG (reference sequence). The CDR3 covers 15 residues. The full variable domain, rest sourced from reference TRBV30 and TRBJ2-3, is SQTIHQWPATLVQPVGSPLSLECTVEGTSNPNLYWYRQAAGRGLQLLFYSVGIGQISSEVPQNLSASRPQDRQFILSSKKLLLSDSGFYLCAWSQGQGAGDTQYFGPGTRLTVL.

The chain employs TRBV10-3 and TRBJ1-1, with a tentative D call TRBD1 (6 bases). Germline V gene sequence: CDR1 ENHRY, CDR2 SYGVKD. V lost 7 bases to trimming and J lost 3 bases, with 12 bases between them. CDR3 length: 13 amino acids. This chain's CDR3 is CAIKQGEDTEAFF. The CDR3, as DNA: TGTGCCATCAAACAGGGTGAGGACACTGAAGCTTTCTTT.

The chain combines TRBV5-6 with TRBJ1-2; D may be TRBD1 (5 bases). This CDR3 is 12 amino acids long. Per germline, CDR1 SGHDT and CDR2 YYEEEE. V was trimmed by 2 bases and J by 14 bases, leaving 16 bases between them. In nucleotides, the CDR3 is TGTGCCAGCAGCTTCTTCGGGACTGAGAGTACCTTC. Protein product: CASSFFGTESTF. Full variable domain (outside the CDR3, taken from reference TRBV5-6 and TRBJ1-2): DAGVTQSPTHLIKTRGQQVTLRCSPKSGHDTVSWYQQALGQGPQFIFQYYEEEERQRGNFPDRFSGHQFPNYSSELNVNALLLGDSALYLCASSFFGTESTFGSGTRLTVV.

Turning to this clone: The sample carries other DNA sequences with the same CDR3. V is TRBV7-9 and J is TRBJ1-2; 12 bases map to TRBD1. This CDR3 is 15 amino acids long. Germline CDR1 and CDR2: SEHNR and FQNEAQ (reference sequence). The trim removed 1 base at V and 8 bases at J, leaving 5 bases unmatched. Written as DNA, the CDR3 is TGTGCCAGCAGCTTAGTGGGACAGGGGGCAGGAGGCTACACCTTC. It encodes CASSLVGQGAGGYTF.